The source of this TCR beta chain is a study of beta chain features in type 1 diabetes. Overall study context: What patients shared with healthy donors was a similar profile of age, gender and cell yields.

The CDR3 is made up of 13 amino acids. The ends lost 6 bases at V and 5 bases at J; junction bases unmatched: 0. Germline V gives CDR1 MDHEN, CDR2 SYDVKM. CD4+ naive, central memory, regulatory and stem cell-like memory subsets were isolated by sorting on CD45RO/CCR7/CD25/CD127/CD95/CD27. This clone has more than one count but fewer than ten. Its antigen remains unknown. Study conclusions and caveats: Significant though moderate, a shortening of TCRB CDR3s appeared in all four CD4+ subsets of Type 1 diabetes patients. Researchers reported that naive, central memory and Treg TCRB repertoires appeared more similar in patients than in healthy donors. Lower insertion and higher deletion counts appeared at VDJ junctions in type 1 diabetes patients.

Expressed TCRB transcripts were sequenced because the isolated RNA had all been reverse transcribed beforehand. Clones were sequenced by immunoSEQ multiplex PCR, and TCRdb holds only the in-frame ones, with some missing. This table holds 20,000 to 25,000 clones, around 68% found once. Sequenced: stem cell memory CD4+ T cells from blood. This receptor was obtained from a woman between 40 and 50 years old with type 1 diabetes. This rearrangement joins TRBV28 to TRBJ1-4, with 10 bases identical to TRBD1. The CDR3 region is CASRGQGNEKLFF. Here the CDR3 DNA reads TGTGCCAGCAGGGGACAGGGGAATGAAAAACTGTTTTTT. Complete variable domain (other parts from reference TRBV28 and TRBJ1-4): DVKVTQSSRYLVKRTGEKVFLECVQDMDHENMFWYRQDPGLGLRLIYFSYDVKMKEKGDIPEGYSVSREKKERFSLILESASTNQTSMYLCASRGQGNEKLFFGSGTQLSVL.